The 6 T cell receptor beta chains below were found in one sample sequenced in a study of blood T cell repertoires in COVID-19 (dated by TCRdb to about 2020). Library preparation used the immunoSEQ multiplex PCR assay. TCRdb retrieved this table from immuneACCESS and kept in-frame rearrangements only. Not all clones are present; in checked studies, unresolved V genes account for under half, and no reason is known for the remainder. Recorded for this sample are 200,000 to 250,000 clones; roughly four fifths of them occurred a single time. Of the sample, under 4.5% falls within the top ten clones. The source material was peripheral blood. The receptor source for this set is a man over 45 with acute or convalescent COVID-19.

V and J are TRBV2 and TRBJ2-3; D possibly corresponds to TRBD1 (5 bases). Trimming took 10 bases from V and 5 from J, leaving 13 bases between them. Germline-derived CDR1 and CDR2 are SNHLY and FYNNEI. The CDR3 is made up of 12 amino acids. CDR3 sequence: CATSRRGDTQYF. The CDR3 nucleotides read TGTGCCACATCTAGAAGGGGAGATACGCAGTATTTT.

This clone has only one observation. The V call is TRBV3-1 (or the pseudogene TRBV3-2), the J call TRBJ2-7; TRBD1 is a possible D gene (6 bases). From germline, CDR1 is LGHDT and CDR2 YNNKEL (reference sequence). The CDR3 extends over 15 amino acids. Trimming left V 4 bases short and J 0 bases short, with 13 bases between. This CDR3 reads CASSPLTGFSYEQYF. The CDR3 DNA reads TGTGCCAGCAGCCCGCTGACAGGATTCTCCTACGAGCAGTACTTC.

The chain employs TRBV4-1 and TRBJ2-7; 8 bases agree with TRBD1. Unmatched junction bases numbered 2, after V lost 3 bases and J lost 4 bases. The length of the CDR3 is 13 residues. Germline V CDR1 and CDR2: MGHRA, YSYEKL. The CDR3 sequence is CASSHGQGYEQYF. CDR3 in DNA: TGCGCCAGCAGCCACGGACAGGGTTACGAGCAGTACTTC.

V is TRBV19 and J is TRBJ1-2, with TRBD1 identical over 11 bases. Germline V gives CDR1 LNHDA, CDR2 SQIVND (reference sequence). J gave up 3 bases and V 4 bases, and 4 bases lay outside the gene matches. This CDR3 comprises 15 residues. This CDR3 reads CASSTWDRGYYGYTF. CDR3 DNA sequence: TGTGCCAGTAGTACCTGGGACAGGGGGTACTATGGCTACACCTTC. Together with reference TRBV19 and TRBJ1-2, the CDR3 gives the full variable domain: DGGITQSPKYLFRKEGQNVTLSCEQNLNHDAMYWYRQDPGQGLRLIYYSQIVNDFQKGDIAEGYSVSREKKESFPLTVTSAQKNPTAFYLCASSTWDRGYYGYTFGSGTRLTVV.

The chain is built from TRBV7-9 and TRBJ2-5; D might be TRBD1 (5 bases). The CDR3 spans 13 residues. Germline-derived CDR1 and CDR2 are SEHNR and FQNEAQ (reference sequence). Between the trimmed V and J ends, which lost 6 bases and 5 bases, there was a span of 13 bases. The CDR3 spells CASRQSQGETQYF. CDR3 DNA sequence: TGTGCCAGCAGACAGTCCCAGGGTGAGACCCAGTACTTC.

The J gene is TRBJ2-7, the V gene TRBV20-1, with TRBD2 matching 10 bases. CDR3 size: 16 residues. With V trimmed by 3 bases and J by 5 bases, 13 bases remained unmatched. The germline CDR1 and CDR2 sequences are DFQATT and SNEGSKA (reference sequence). The CDR3 DNA sequence: TGCAGTGCTAGTGCCTCTAGCGGGAGTTTTCGGAACGAGCAGTACTTC. Protein product: CSASASSGSFRNEQYF.